Listed here are 3 T cell receptor beta chains from one sample, sequenced in a study of PD-1 blockade in classical Hodgkin lymphoma. Time point: cycle 4 day 1 (C4D1), after six to seven weeks of nivolumab. Autologous stem cell transplantation was followed by relapse in every patient, and brentuximab vedotin exposure varied. Clones were sequenced by immunoSEQ multiplex PCR, and TCRdb holds only the in-frame ones, with some missing. The sample shows 5,500 to 7,500 clones, roughly 82% of them seen only once. Sample: peripheral blood mononuclear cells (PBMCs), taken before the fourth cycle of nivolumab. The receptors were sampled from a human donor with classical Hodgkin lymphoma.

The gene calls are TRBV29-1 and TRBJ1-2; D is undetermined. The CDR3 sequence is 13 residues long. The V gene's germline CDR1 is SQVTM and CDR2 ANQGSEA. V was clipped by 3 bases and J by 0 bases, with 8 bases between them. CDR3: CSVDRGANYGYTF. CDR3 sequence (DNA): TGCAGCGTTGATCGGGGAGCTAACTATGGCTACACCTTC.

The gene calls are TRBV27 and TRBJ1-2; tentatively, D is TRBD1 (5 bases). Germline CDR1 MNHEY, CDR2 SMNVEV (reference sequence). This CDR3 is 13 amino acids long. V lost 4 bases, J lost 5 bases, and 11 bases lay in between. Here the CDR3 DNA reads TGTGCCAGCAGTTCTCCCGGACATTATGGCTACACCTTC. It codes for CASSSPGHYGYTF.

The CDR3 DNA sequence: TGTGCCAGCTTCCGGGGACAGGGCACCAAAAACATTCAGTACTTC. Translated: CASFRGQGTKNIQYF. The chain combines TRBV28 with TRBJ2-4; 9 bases agree with TRBD1. With V trimmed by 8 bases and J by 2 bases, 7 bases remained unmatched. Germline V gene data show CDR1 as MDHEN and CDR2 as SYDVKM. The CDR3 is 15 amino acids.